The 17 T cell receptor beta chains below were found in one sample sequenced in a study of T cell responses to AZD1222 COVID-19 vaccine. Some clones are missing from TCRdb's copy, which holds only in-frame ones; the method was immunoSEQ multiplex PCR. The data hold some 120,000 clones, with roughly nine tenths observed a single time. The sample consisted of peripheral blood, taken on day 0 of AZD1222 vaccination. These receptors were taken from an adult in good health.

J is TRBJ1-6 and V is TRBV6-1, with 9 bases aligning to TRBD1. The CDR3 spans 14 residues. Germline lookup yields CDR1 MNHNS and CDR2 SASEGT. V was pared by 3 bases and J by 7 bases, with 1 base of the junction left unmatched. CDR3 sequence reads: CASSETGGNSPLHF. CDR3 in DNA: TGTGCCAGCAGTGAGACAGGGGGAAATTCACCCCTCCACTTT.

The chain joins TRBV2 to TRBJ1-2; 7 bases are a match to TRBD1. J lost 4 bases, V lost 5 bases, and 10 bases had no gene match. The V gene's germline CDR1 is SNHLY and CDR2 FYNNEI. The CDR3 loop spans 15 amino acids. The CDR3 sequence is CASSYVTGPGYGYTF. CDR3 nucleotide sequence: TGTGCCAGCAGTTATGTGACAGGGCCCGGCTATGGCTACACCTTC.

V gene TRBV27 combines with J gene TRBJ1-1; TRBD1 matches at 7 bases. V trimming: 0 bases; J trimming: 5 bases; junction bases outside the gene matches: 6. The germline V gene encodes CDR1 MNHEY and CDR2 SMNVEV (reference sequence). This CDR3 is built from 15 residues. The CDR3 bases are TGTGCCAGCAGTTTATCGAAAGGGGGCATAACTGAAGCTTTCTTT. This sequence encodes CASSLSKGGITEAFF.

The chain is built from TRBV29-1 and TRBJ2-2, with a tentative D call TRBD1 (5 bases). From germline, CDR1 is SQVTM and CDR2 ANQGSEA. Trimming stripped 6 bases from V and 7 bases from J, with 18 bases between. This CDR3 has 14 residues. The CDR3 region is CSVANRSPGGELFF. The CDR3 region has the DNA TGCAGCGTGGCGAACAGGAGCCCCGGCGGGGAGCTGTTTTTT.

As regards this clone: A read error may account for a junction end that differs from germline. The chain links TRBV19 to TRBJ2-2; D unresolved. The CDR3 is 14 amino acids. The germline CDR1 and CDR2 sequences are LNHDA and SQIVND (reference sequence). CDR3 DNA sequence: TGTGCCAGTAGTACAGCATGGAACGCCGGGGAGCTGTTTTTT. Its protein product is CASSTAWNAGELFF.

The chain uses TRBV19 and TRBJ2-6, with 7 bases identical to TRBD1. The germline V gene encodes CDR1 LNHDA and CDR2 SQIVND (reference sequence). V lost 5 bases, J lost 0 bases, and 10 bases stayed unmatched. The CDR3 runs 18 residues. The DNA for the CDR3 is TGTGCCAGTAGTGCGGGCGACAGGGTGCTCTCTGGGGCCAACGTCCTGACTTTC. This encodes CASSAGDRVLSGANVLTF.

V is TRBV27 and J is TRBJ1-6; D is ambiguous. CDR1 is MNHEY and CDR2 is SMNVEV in the germline V gene (reference sequence). The CDR3 totals 15 residues. Trimming left V 2 bases short and J 0 bases short, with 5 bases between. The CDR3 here is CASSLEGSYNSPLHF. CDR3 nucleotide sequence: TGTGCCAGCAGTTTAGAGGGCTCCTATAATTCACCCCTCCACTTT.

V is TRBV29-1 and J is TRBJ2-2, with D perhaps matching TRBD2 (6 bases). Germline V gene sequence: CDR1 SQVTM, CDR2 ANQGSEA. This CDR3 is 13 amino acids long. Trimming stripped 7 bases from V and 6 bases from J, with 15 bases between. CDR3 nucleotides: TGCAGCGCTTCATTACTAGCTTCCGGGGAGCTGTTTTTT. Amino acids: CSASLLASGELFF.

The chain links TRBV6-5 to TRBJ2-3; D ambiguous. Trimming shortened V by 2 bases and J by 5 bases, and 2 bases separated the two germline ends. CDR1 is MNHEY, CDR2 SVGAGI, per germline. The CDR3 spans 11 residues. CDR3 sequence: CASSYRDTQYF. The CDR3 coding sequence is TGTGCCAGCAGTTACAGAGATACGCAGTATTTT.

This clone appeared once. The rearrangement joins TRBV5-6 to TRBJ2-3, with 7 bases lining up with TRBD2. The CDR3 contains 14 residues. The ends lost 4 bases at V and 1 base at J; junction bases unmatched: 3. The germline CDR1 and CDR2 sequences are SGHDT and YYEEEE. The CDR3 DNA sequence: TGTGCCAGCAGCCGGGGGGTGGGCACAGATACGCAGTATTTT. It codes for CASSRGVGTDTQYF.

This clone showed up just once. The chain carries TRBV11-2 and TRBJ2-3; tentatively, D is TRBD1 (6 bases). Germline loops: CDR1 SGHAT, CDR2 FQNNGV. The V and J ends lost 1 base and 5 bases respectively, with 10 bases between them. The CDR3 length is 14 residues. The CDR3 is CASSLVRGGDTQYF. The DNA of the CDR3 is TGTGCCAGCAGCTTAGTCAGGGGTGGAGATACGCAGTATTTT.

Comment on this clone: The junction and the germline gene differ at one end; a read error may be behind it. The chain uses TRBV28 and TRBJ1-2; TRBD1 is a possible D gene (6 bases). There are 10 residues in the CDR3. Germline V gene lookup returns CDR1 MDHEN and CDR2 SYDVKM. The CDR3 bases are TGTGCCAGCAGTCTCGGACAGAAGTCCTTC. Translating it yields CASSLGQKSF.

The J gene is TRBJ2-1, the V gene TRBV5-1; no clear D gene. The germline V and J ends were trimmed by 4 bases and 0 bases, with 11 bases remaining between them. This CDR3 region has 15 residues. Per germline, CDR1 SGHRS and CDR2 YFSETQ. In DNA, the CDR3 is TGCGCCAGCAGCAAACTTATAAGCTCCTACAATGAGCAGTTCTTC. Its protein is CASSKLISSYNEQFF.

The chain recombines TRBV11-2 with TRBJ1-6, with D uncertain. V lost 4 bases, J lost 7 bases, and 17 bases lay in between. From germline, CDR1 is SGHAT and CDR2 FQNNGV. The CDR3 spans 16 residues. The CDR3 DNA reads TGTGCCAGCAGCTCTAACCAAGGACGGACCAATTCACCCCTCCACTTT. Translation gives CASSSNQGRTNSPLHF. Full variable domain (outside the CDR3, taken from reference TRBV11-2 and TRBJ1-6): EAGVAQSPRYKIIEKRQSVAFWCNPISGHATLYWYQQILGQGPKLLIQFQNNGVVDDSQLPKDRFSAERLKGVDSTLKIQPAKLEDSAVYLCASSSNQGRTNSPLHFGNGTRLTVT.

This sequence joins TRBV6-5 and TRBJ1-1, with unresolved D. With 10 bases removed from V and 11 bases from J, the gap between germline ends came to 17 bases. This CDR3 contains 11 residues. Germline CDR1 reads MNHEY; CDR2 reads SVGAGI. The DNA of the CDR3 is TGTGCCACTAGTTCCCCGCTTGCGGCTTTCTTT. It encodes CATSSPLAAFF.

The gene calls are TRBV19 and TRBJ1-1, with D possibly being TRBD1 (5 bases). Looked up from germline, CDR1 is LNHDA and CDR2 is SQIVND (reference sequence). Trimming removed 3 bases at V and 5 bases at J, with 10 bases between. The CDR3 consists of 13 residues. The CDR3 sequence is CASSMGGRTEAFF. The CDR3 coding sequence is TGTGCCAGTAGTATGGGGGGAAGGACTGAAGCTTTCTTT.

CDR3 nucleotide sequence: TGTGCCAGCCCGGTGGGCATGAACACTGAAGCTTTCTTT. Amino acids: CASPVGMNTEAFF. The chain employs TRBV19 and TRBJ1-1; D is unresolved. This CDR3 has 13 residues. Germline-derived CDR1 and CDR2 are LNHDA and SQIVND (reference sequence). V shed 9 bases and J shed 0 bases, with 11 bases lying between them.